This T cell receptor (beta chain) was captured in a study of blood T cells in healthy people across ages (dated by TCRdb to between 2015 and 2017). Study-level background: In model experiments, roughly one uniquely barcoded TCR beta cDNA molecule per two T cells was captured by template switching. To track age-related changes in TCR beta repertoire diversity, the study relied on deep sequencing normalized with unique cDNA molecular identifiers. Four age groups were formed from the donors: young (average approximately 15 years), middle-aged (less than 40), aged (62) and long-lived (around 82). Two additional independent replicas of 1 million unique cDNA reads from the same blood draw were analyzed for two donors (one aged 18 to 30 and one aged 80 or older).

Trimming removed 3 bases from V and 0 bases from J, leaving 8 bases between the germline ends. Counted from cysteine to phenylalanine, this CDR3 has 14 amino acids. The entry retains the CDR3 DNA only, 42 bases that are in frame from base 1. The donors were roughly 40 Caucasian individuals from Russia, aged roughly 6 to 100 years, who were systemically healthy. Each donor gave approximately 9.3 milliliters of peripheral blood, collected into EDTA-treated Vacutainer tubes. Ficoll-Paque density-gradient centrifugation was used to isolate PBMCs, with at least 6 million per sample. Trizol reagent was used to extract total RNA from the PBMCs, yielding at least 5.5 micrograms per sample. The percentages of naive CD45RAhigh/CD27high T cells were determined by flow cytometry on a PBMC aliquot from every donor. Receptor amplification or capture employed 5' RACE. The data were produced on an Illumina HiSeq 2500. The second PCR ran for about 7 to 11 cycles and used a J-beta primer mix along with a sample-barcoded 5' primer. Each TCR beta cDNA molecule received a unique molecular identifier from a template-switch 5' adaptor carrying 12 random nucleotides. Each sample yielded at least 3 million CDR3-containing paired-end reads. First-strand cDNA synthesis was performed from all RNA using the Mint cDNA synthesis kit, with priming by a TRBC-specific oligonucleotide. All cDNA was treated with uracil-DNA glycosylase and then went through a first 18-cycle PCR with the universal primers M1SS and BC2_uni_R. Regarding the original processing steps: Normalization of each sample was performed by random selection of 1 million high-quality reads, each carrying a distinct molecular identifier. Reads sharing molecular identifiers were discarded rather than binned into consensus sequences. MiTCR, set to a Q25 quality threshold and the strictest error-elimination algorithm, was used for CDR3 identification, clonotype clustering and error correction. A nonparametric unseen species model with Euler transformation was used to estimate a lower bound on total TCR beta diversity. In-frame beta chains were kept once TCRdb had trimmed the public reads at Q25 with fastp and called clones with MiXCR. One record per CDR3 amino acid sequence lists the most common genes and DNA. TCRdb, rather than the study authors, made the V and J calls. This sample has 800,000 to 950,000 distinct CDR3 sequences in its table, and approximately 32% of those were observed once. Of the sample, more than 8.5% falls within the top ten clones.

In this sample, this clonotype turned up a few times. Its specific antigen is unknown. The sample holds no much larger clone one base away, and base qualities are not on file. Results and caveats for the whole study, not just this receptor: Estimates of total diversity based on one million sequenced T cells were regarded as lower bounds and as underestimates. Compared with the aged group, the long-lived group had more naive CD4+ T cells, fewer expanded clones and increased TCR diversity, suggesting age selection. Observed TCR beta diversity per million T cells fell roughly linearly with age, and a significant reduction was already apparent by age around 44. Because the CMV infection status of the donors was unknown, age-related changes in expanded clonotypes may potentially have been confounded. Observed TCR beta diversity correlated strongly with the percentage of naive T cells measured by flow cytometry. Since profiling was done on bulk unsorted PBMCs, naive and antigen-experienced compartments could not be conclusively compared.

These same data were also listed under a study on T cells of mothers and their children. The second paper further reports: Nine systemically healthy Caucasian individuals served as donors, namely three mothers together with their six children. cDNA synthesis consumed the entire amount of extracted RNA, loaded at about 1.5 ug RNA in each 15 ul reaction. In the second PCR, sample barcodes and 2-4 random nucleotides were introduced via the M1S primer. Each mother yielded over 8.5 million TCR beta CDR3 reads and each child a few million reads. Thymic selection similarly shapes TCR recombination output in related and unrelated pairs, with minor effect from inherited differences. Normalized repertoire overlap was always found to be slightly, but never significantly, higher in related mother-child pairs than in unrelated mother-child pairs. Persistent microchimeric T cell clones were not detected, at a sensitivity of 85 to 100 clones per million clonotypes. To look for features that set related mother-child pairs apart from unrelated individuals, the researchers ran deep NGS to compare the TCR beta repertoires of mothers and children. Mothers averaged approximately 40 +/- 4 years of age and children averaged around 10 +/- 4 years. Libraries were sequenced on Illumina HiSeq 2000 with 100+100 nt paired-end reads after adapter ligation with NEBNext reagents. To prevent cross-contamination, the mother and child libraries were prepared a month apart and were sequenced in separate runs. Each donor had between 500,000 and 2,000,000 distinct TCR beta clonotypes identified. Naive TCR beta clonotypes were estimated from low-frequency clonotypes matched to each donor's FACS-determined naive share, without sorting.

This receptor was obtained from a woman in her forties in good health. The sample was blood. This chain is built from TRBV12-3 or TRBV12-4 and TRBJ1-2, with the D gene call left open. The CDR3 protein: CASSFGSTNYGYTF. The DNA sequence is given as TGTGCCAGCAGTTTTGGCAGCACTAACTATGGCTACACCTTC.